This T cell receptor (beta chain) was retrieved from a study of blood T cell repertoires in COVID-19. Study details: Some COVID-19 samples were acute and others convalescent; all came from the United States, Italy and Spain. The analysed material was cDNA or gDNA that came from T cells, B-cell-depleted T cells, or PBMCs.

Authors' processing steps: Quantification of nucleated cells was approximated via reference gene primer amplification. Produced via immunoSEQ multiplex PCR; TCRdb's table is partial and in-frame only. Clone size and the V and J calls come from that table; the DNA yielded D and trimming. This sample has about 250,000 clones, with around 85% found just once. Germline V gene lookup returns CDR1 LNHDA and CDR2 SQIVND (reference sequence). Unmatched junction bases numbered 7, after V lost 5 bases and J lost 7 bases. CDR3 length: 14 amino acids. The receptor was isolated from an elderly man with acute or convalescent COVID-19. What was sequenced was peripheral blood. The chain joins TRBV19 to TRBJ2-1; TRBD2 agrees at 8 bases. This chain's CDR3 is CASSPWRGENEQFF. CDR3 sequence (DNA): TGTGCCAGTAGTCCCTGGCGGGGGGAAAATGAGCAGTTCTTC.